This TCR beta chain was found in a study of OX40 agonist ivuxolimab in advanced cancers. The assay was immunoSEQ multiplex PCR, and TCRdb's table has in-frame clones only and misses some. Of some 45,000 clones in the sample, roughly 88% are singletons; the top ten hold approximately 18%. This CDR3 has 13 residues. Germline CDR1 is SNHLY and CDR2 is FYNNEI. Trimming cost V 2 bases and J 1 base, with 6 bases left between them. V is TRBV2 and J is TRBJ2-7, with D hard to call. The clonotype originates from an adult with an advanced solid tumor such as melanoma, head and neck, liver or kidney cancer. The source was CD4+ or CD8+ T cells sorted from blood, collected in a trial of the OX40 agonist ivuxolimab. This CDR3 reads CASSELGSYEQYF. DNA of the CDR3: TGTGCCAGCAGTGAACTAGGGTCCTACGAGCAGTACTTC.